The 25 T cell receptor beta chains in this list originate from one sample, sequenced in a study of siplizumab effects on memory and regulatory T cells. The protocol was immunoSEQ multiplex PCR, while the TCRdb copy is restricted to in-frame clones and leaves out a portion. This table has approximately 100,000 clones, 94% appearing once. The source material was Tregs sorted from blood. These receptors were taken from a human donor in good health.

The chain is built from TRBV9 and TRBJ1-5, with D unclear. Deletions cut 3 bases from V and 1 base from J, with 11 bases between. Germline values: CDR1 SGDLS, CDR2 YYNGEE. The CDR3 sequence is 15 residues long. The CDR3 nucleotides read TGTGCCAGCAGCGAGGGCCCGGCCAGCAATCAGCCCCAGCATTTT. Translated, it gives CASSEGPASNQPQHF. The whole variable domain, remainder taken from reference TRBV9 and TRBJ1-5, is DSGVTQTPKHLITATGQRVTLRCSPRSGDLSVYWYQQSLDQGLQFLIQYYNGEERAKGNILERFSAQQFPDLHSELNLSSLELGDSALYFCASSEGPASNQPQHFGDGTRLSIL.

The DNA of the CDR3 is TGTGCCAGCAGCTCGGTACCAGATTCCTACGAGCAGTACTTC. This gives the protein CASSSVPDSYEQYF. V is TRBV11-1 and J is TRBJ2-7; no definite D call. V was cut by 4 bases and J by 1 base, with 11 bases left in between. This CDR3 contains 14 residues. Germline loops: CDR1 SGHAT, CDR2 FQDESV (reference sequence). Drawing the rest from reference TRBV11-1 and TRBJ2-7, the complete variable domain is EAEVAQSPRYKITEKSQAVAFWCDPISGHATLYWYRQILGQGPELLVQFQDESVVDDSQLPKDRFSAERLKGVDSTLKIQPAELGDSAMYLCASSSVPDSYEQYFGPGTRLTVT.

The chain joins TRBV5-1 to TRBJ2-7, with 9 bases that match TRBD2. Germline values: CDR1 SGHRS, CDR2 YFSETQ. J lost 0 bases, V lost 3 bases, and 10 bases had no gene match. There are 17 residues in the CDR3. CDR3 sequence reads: CASSSTLAGVYSYEQYF. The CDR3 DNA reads TGCGCCAGCAGCTCAACCTTAGCGGGAGTATACTCCTACGAGCAGTACTTC.

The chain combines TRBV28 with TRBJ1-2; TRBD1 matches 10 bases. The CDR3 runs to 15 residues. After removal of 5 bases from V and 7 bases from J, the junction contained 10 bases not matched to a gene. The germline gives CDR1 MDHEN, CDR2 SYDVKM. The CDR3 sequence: CASSVPGTGEFGYTF. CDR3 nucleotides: TGTGCCAGCAGTGTCCCCGGGACAGGGGAGTTTGGCTACACCTTC.

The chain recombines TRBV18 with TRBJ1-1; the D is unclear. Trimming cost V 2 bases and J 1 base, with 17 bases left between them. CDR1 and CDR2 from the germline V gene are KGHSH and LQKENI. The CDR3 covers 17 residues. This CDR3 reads CASSPIGRRSPNTEAFF. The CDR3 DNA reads TGTGCCAGCTCACCAATTGGCCGCAGGTCGCCGAACACTGAAGCTTTCTTT.

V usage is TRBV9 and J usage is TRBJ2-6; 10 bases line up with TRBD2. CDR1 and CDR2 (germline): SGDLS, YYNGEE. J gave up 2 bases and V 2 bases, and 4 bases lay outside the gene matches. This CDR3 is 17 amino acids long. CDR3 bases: TGTGCCAGCAGCGTTCTAGCGGGAGTCCCTGGGGCCAACGTCCTGACTTTC. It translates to CASSVLAGVPGANVLTF.

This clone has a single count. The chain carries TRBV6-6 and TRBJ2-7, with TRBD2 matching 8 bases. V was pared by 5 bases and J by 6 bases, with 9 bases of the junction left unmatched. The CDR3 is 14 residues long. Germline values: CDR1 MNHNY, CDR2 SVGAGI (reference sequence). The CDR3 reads CASSRSGGSLEQYF. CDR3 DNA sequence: TGTGCCAGCAGTCGATCGGGGGGGAGCCTCGAGCAGTACTTC.

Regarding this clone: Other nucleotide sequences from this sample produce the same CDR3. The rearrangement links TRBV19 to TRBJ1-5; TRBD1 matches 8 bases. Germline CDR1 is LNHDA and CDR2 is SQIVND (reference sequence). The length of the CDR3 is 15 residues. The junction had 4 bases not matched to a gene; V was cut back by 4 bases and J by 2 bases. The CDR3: CASSRWGQGNQPQHF. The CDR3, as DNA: TGTGCCAGTAGTAGGTGGGGACAGGGCAATCAGCCCCAGCATTTT.

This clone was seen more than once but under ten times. The CDR3 DNA is TGTGCCAGCAGTATAGCGGGCCACTCCTACAATGAGCAGTTCTTC. This sequence encodes CASSIAGHSYNEQFF. The J gene is TRBJ2-1, the V gene TRBV25-1; 7 positions match TRBD2. Germline CDR1 and CDR2: MGHDK and SYGVNS. The length of the CDR3 is 15 residues. With 5 bases clipped from V and 0 bases from J, the junction kept 4 bases outside the gene matches.

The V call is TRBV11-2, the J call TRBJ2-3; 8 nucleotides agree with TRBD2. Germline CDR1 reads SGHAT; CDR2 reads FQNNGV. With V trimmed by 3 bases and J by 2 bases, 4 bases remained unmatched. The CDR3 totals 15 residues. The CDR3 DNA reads TGTGCCAGCAGCTTTATAGCGGGACCCACAGATACGCAGTATTTT. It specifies CASSFIAGPTDTQYF.

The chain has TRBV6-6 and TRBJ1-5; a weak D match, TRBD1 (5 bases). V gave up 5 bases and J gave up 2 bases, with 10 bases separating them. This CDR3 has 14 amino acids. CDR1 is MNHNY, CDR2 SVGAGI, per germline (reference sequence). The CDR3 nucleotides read TGTGCCAGCAGTCCGGGGCCGGGCAATCAGCCCCAGCATTTT. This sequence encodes CASSPGPGNQPQHF.

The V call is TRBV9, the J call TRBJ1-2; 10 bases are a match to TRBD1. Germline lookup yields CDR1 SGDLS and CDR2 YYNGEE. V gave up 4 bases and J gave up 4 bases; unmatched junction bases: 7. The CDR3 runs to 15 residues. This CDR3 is CASSFRDRGSYGYTF. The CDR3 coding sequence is TGTGCCAGCAGCTTCCGGGACAGGGGATCCTATGGCTACACCTTC.

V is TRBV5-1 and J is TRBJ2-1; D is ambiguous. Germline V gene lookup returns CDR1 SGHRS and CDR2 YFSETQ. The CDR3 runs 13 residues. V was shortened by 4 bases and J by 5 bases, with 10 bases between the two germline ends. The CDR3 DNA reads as TGCGCCAGCAGCCGGAATGGAGACAATGAGCAGTTCTTC. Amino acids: CASSRNGDNEQFF. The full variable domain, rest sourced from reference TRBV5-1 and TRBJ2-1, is KAGVTQTPRYLIKTRGQQVTLSCSPISGHRSVSWYQQTPGQGLQFLFEYFSETQRNKGNFPGRFSGRQFSNSRSEMNVSTLELGDSALYLCASSRNGDNEQFFGPGTRLTVL.

Written as DNA, the CDR3 is TGTGCCAGCACCGGGGGTAGCGGGAGAAACGAGCAGTACTTC. Protein sequence: CASTGGSGRNEQYF. This sequence joins TRBV6-5 and TRBJ2-7, with 9 bases matching TRBD2. CDR1 MNHEY and CDR2 SVGAGI come from the germline V gene. V was clipped by 7 bases and J by 5 bases; unmatched bases: 9. The CDR3 contains 14 residues.

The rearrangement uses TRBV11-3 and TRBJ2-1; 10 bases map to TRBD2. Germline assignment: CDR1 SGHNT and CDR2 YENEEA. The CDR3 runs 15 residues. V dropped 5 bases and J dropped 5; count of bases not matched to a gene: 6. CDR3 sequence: CASSERTSGDNEQFF. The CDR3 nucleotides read TGTGCCAGCAGCGAACGGACTAGCGGTGACAATGAGCAGTTCTTC.

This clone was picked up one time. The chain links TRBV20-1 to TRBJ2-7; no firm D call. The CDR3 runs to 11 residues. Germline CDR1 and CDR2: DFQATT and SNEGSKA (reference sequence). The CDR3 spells CSSLRRYEQYF. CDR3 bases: TGCTCGAGCCTCCGGCGGTACGAGCAGTACTTC.

CDR3 nucleotides: TGTGCCAGCAGCCAGCCCGGGGGCCCAACGTACTTC. Its protein product is CASSQPGGPTYF. V and J are TRBV7-3 and TRBJ2-7; D may be TRBD1 or TRBD2 (6 bases each). The CDR3 is 12 amino acids. Trimming took off 5 bases at V and 12 bases at J, with 17 bases between the two ends. From germline, CDR1 is SGHTA and CDR2 FQGTGA.

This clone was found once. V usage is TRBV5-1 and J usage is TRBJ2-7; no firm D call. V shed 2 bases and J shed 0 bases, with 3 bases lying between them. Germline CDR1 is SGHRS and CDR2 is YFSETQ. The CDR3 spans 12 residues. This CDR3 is CASSFNSYEQYF. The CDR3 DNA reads TGCGCCAGCAGCTTCAACTCCTACGAGCAGTACTTC.

CDR3 DNA: TGTGCCAGCAGTCCAAGATTCGAGCAGTACTTC. It translates to CASSPRFEQYF. This chain uses TRBV28 with TRBJ2-7; no reliable D call. This CDR3 is built from 11 residues. Germline values: CDR1 MDHEN, CDR2 SYDVKM. Between the trimmed V and J ends, which lost 5 bases and 6 bases, there was a span of 8 bases.

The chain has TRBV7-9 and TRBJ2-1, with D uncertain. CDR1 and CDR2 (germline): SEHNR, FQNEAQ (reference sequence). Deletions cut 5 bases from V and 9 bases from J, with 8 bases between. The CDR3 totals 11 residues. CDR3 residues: CASSPTVEQFF. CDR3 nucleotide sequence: TGTGCCAGCAGCCCGACCGTTGAGCAGTTCTTC.

The CDR3 nucleotides read TGCGCCAGCAGCAGAGGGACAGGCGACTATGGCTACACCTTC. It codes for CASSRGTGDYGYTF. The rearrangement uses TRBV5-1 and TRBJ1-2; 8 bases fit TRBD1. V was pared by 4 bases and J by 3 bases, with 5 bases of the junction left unmatched. The germline V gene has CDR1 SGHRS and CDR2 YFSETQ. The CDR3 runs to 14 residues.

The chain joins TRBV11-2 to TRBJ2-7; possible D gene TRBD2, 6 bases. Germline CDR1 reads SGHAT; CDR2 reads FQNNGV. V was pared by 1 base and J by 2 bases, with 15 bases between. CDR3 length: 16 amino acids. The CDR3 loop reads CASSLVSSGGPYEQYF. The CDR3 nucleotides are TGTGCCAGCAGCTTAGTTAGTTCCGGGGGACCCTACGAGCAGTACTTC. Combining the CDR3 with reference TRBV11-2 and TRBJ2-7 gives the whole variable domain EAGVAQSPRYKIIEKRQSVAFWCNPISGHATLYWYQQILGQGPKLLIQFQNNGVVDDSQLPKDRFSAERLKGVDSTLKIQPAKLEDSAVYLCASSLVSSGGPYEQYFGPGTRLTVT.

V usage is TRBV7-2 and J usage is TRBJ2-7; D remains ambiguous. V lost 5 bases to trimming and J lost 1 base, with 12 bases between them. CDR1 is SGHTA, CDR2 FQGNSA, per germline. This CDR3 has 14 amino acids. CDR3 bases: TGTGCCAGCAGCATCCTATCTAAGTCCTACGAGCAGTACTTC. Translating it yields CASSILSKSYEQYF.

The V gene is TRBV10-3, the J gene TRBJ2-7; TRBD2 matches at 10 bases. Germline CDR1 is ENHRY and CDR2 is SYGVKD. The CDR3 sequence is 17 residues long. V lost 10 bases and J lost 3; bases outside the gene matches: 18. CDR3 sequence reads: CASSPGTSALKYYEQYF. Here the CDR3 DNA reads TGTGCCAGCTCCCCCGGGACTAGCGCCTTAAAGTACTACGAGCAGTACTTC.

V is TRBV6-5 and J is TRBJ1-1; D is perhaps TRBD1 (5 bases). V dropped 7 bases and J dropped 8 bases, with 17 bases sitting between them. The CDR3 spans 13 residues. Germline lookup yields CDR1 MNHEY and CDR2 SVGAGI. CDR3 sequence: CASTTSWGGEAFF. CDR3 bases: TGTGCCAGCACTACCAGCTGGGGGGGAGAAGCTTTCTTT.